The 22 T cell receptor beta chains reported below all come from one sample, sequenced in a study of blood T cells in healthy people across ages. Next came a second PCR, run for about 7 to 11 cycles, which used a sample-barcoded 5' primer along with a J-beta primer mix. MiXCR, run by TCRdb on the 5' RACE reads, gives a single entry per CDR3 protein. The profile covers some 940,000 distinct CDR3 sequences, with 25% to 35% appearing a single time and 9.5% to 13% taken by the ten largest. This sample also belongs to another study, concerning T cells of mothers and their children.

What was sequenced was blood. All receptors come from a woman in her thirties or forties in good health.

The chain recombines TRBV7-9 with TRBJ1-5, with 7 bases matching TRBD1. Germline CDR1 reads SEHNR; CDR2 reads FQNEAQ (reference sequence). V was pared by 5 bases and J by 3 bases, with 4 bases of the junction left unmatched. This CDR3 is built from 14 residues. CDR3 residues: CASSDGTVNQPQHF. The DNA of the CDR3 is TGTGCCAGCAGCGACGGGACAGTCAATCAGCCCCAGCATTTT.

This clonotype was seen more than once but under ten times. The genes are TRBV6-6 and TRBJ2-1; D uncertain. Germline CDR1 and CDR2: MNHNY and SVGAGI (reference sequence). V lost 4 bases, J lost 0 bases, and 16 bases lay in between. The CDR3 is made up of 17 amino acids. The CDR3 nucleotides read TGTGCCAGCAGTTCCCCCTTCGCGCCTAGCTCCTACAATGAGCAGTTCTTC. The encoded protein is CASSSPFAPSSYNEQFF.

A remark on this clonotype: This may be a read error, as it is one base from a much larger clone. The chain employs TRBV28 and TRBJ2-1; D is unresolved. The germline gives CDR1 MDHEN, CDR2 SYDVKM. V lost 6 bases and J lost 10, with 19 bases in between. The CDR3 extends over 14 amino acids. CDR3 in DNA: TGTGCCAGCAGCGGAAGGCGGTCAGCCTACGAGCAGTTCTTC. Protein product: CASSGRRSAYEQFF.

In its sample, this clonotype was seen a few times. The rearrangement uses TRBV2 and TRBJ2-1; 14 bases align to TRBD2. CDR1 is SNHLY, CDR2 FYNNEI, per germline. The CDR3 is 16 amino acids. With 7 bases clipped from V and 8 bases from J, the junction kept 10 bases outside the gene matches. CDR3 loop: CASNRLAGGGADEQFF. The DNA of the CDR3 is TGTGCCAGCAACAGACTAGCGGGGGGGGGTGCGGATGAGCAGTTCTTC.

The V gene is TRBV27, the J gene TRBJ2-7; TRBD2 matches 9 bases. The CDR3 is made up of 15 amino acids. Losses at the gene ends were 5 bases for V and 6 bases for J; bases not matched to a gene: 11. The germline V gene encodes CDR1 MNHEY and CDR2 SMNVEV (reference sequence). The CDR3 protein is CASSVASGDASEQYF. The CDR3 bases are TGTGCCAGCAGTGTGGCTAGCGGGGACGCTAGCGAGCAGTACTTC.

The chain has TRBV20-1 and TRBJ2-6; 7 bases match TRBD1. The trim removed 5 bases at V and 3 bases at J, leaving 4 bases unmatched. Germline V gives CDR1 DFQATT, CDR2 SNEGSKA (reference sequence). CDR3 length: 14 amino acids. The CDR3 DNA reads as TGCAGTGCTGAGACAGGGCTTGGGGCCAACGTCCTGACTTTC. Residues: CSAETGLGANVLTF.

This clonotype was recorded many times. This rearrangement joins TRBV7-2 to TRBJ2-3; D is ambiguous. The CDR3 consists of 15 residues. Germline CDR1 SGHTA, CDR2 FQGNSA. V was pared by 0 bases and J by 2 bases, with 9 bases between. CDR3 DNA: TGTGCCAGCAGCTTAGCTAGCAGGACCACAGATACGCAGTATTTT. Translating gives CASSLASRTTDTQYF.

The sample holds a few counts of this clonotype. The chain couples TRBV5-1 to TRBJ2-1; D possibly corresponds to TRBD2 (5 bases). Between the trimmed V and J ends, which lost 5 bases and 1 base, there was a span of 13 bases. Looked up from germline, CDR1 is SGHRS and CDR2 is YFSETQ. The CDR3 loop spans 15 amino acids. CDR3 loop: CASSLDLASYNEQFF. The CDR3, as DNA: TGCGCCAGCAGTCTGGACTTGGCGTCCTACAATGAGCAGTTCTTC.

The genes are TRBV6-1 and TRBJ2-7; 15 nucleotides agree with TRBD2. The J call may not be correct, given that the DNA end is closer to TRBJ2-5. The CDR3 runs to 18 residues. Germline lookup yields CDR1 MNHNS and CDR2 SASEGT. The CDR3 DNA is TGTGCCAGCAGTCATAGGAGAGGACTAGCGGGGGGGCGGGCGACCCAGTACTTC. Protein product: CASSHRRGLAGGRATQYF.

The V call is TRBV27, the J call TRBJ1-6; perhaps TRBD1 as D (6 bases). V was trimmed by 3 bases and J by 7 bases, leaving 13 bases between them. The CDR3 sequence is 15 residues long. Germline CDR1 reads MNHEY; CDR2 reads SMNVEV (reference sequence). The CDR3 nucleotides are TGTGCCAGCAGTTTGGAACAGGGCGGCAATTCACCCCTCCACTTT. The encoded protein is CASSLEQGGNSPLHF.

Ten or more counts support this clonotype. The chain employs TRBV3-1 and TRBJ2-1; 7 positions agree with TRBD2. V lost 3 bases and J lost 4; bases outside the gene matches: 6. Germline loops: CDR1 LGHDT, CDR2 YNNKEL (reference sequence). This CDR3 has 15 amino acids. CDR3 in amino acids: CASSHKRGGYNEQFF. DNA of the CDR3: TGTGCCAGCAGCCATAAGCGGGGAGGGTACAATGAGCAGTTCTTC.

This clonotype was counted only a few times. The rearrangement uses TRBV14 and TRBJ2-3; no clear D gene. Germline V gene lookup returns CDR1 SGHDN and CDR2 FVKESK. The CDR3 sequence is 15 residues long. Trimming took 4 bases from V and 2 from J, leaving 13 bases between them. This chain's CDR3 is CASSRVSFYTDTQYF. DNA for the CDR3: TGTGCCAGCAGCCGAGTATCCTTCTACACAGATACGCAGTATTTT.

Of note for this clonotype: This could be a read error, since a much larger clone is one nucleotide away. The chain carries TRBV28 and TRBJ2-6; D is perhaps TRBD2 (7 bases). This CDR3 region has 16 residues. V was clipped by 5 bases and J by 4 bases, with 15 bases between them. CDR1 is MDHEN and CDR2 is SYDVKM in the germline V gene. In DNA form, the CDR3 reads TGTGCCAGCAGTGCCATGGGGGGGGCCGGGGCCAACGTCCTGACTTTC. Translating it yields CASSAMGGAGANVLTF.

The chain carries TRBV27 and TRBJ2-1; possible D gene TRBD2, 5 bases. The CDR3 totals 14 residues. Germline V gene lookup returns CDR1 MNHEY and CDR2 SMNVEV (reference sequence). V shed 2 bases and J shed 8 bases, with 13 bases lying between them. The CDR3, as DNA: TGTGCCAGCAGTTTACGGCGTAGCGACGATGAGCAGTTCTTC. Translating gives CASSLRRSDDEQFF.

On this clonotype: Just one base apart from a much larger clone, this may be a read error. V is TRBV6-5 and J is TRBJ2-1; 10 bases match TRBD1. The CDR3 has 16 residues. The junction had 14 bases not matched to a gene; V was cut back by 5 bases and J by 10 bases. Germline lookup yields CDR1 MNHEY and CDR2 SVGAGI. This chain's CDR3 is CASSPKFGTGAYEQFF. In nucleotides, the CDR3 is TGTGCCAGCAGTCCGAAGTTTGGGACAGGGGCGTACGAGCAGTTCTTC.

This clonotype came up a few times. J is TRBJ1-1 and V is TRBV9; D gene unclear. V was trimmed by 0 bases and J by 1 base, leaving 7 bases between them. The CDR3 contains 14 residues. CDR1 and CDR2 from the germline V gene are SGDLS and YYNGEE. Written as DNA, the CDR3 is TGTGCCAGCAGCGTAGGACGTACGAACACTGAAGCTTTCTTT. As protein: CASSVGRTNTEAFF. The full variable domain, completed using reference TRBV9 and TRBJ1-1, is DSGVTQTPKHLITATGQRVTLRCSPRSGDLSVYWYQQSLDQGLQFLIQYYNGEERAKGNILERFSAQQFPDLHSELNLSSLELGDSALYFCASSVGRTNTEAFFGQGTRLTVV.

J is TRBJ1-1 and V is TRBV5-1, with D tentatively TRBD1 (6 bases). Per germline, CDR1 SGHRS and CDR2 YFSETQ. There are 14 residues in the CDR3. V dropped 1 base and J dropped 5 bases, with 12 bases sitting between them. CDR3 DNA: TGCGCCAGCAGCTTGACAGGGAAGGGGACTGAAGCTTTCTTT. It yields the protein CASSLTGKGTEAFF.

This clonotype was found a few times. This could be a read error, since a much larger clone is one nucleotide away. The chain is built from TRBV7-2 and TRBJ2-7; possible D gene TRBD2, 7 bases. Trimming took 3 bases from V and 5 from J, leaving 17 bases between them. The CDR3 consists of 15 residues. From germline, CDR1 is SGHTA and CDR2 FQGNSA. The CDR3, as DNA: TGTGCCAGCAGCTTGAGGGGGGGGTTCTGGGACGAGCAGTACTTC. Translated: CASSLRGGFWDEQYF.

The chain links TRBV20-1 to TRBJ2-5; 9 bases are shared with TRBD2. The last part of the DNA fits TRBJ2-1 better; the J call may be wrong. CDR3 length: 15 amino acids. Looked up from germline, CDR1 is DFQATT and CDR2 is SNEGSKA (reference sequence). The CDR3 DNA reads TGCAGTGCTAGCATATTGCTAGCGGGGCAAGAGACCCAGTTCTTC. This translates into CSASILLAGQETQFF.

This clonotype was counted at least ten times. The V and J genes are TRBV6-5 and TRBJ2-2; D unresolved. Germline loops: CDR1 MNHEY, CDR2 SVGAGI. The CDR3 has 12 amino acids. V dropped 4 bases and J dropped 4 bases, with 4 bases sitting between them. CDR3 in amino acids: CASSSSTGELFF. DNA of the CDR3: TGTGCCAGCAGTTCCTCCACCGGGGAGCTGTTTTTT.

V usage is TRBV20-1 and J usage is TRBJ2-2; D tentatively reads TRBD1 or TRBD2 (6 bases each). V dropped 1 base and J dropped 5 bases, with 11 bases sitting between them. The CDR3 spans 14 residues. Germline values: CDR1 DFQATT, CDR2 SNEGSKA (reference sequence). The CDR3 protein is CSARVWGATGELFF. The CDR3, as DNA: TGCAGTGCTAGAGTTTGGGGGGCGACCGGGGAGCTGTTTTTT.

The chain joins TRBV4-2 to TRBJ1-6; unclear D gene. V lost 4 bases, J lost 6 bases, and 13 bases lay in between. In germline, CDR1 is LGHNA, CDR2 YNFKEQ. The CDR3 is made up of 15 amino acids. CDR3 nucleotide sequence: TGTGCCAGCAGCCGAGATACCGGTACTAATTCACCCCTCCACTTT. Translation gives CASSRDTGTNSPLHF.